These T cell receptor beta chains were read from a single sample in a study of cytomegalovirus exposure and HLA in healthy donors. The repertoire was sequenced with immunoSEQ multiplex PCR; TCRdb's copy has only in-frame clones and lacks some. The sample includes some 170,000 clones, about 79% of them seen just once. The sequencing input was PBMCs. The receptors stem from a man in his forties in good health and CMV-seropositive. CDR3s include the opening cysteine and the closing phenylalanine or tryptophan. D genes are given only for firm matches. Clone size is not always given. Where it is, it says once, few, many or a class for expanded clones.

CDR3: CASSVDRISGNTIYF; DNA: TGTGCCAGCAGCGTCGACAGGATCTCTGGAAACACCATATATTTT; D: -; J: TRBJ1-3; size: -; V: TRBV7-8
CDR3: CASSLAAGPGYEQYF; DNA: TGCGCCAGCAGCTTGGCGGCGGGGCCGGGGTACGAGCAGTACTTC; D: -; J: TRBJ2-7; size: -; V: TRBV5-1
CDR3: CASSEAPGLGNQPQHF; DNA: TGTGCCAGCAGTGAGGCCCCGGGACTCGGAAATCAGCCCCAGCATTTT; D: -; J: TRBJ1-5; size: -; V: TRBV25-1
CDR3: CASSLARNEQFF; DNA: TGTGCCAGCAGCTTAGCTCGGAATGAGCAGTTCTTC; D: -; J: TRBJ2-1; size: few; V: TRBV7-2
CDR3: CASSLGLAGPYEQYF; DNA: TGTGCCAGCAGCTTAGGACTAGCGGGACCCTACGAGCAGTACTTC; D: TRBD2; J: TRBJ2-7; size: -; V: TRBV11-2
CDR3: CASSRGGTGGHEQYF; DNA: TGTGCCAGCAGCAGAGGGGGAACAGGGGGTCACGAGCAGTACTTC; D: TRBD1; J: TRBJ2-7; size: -; V: TRBV11-3
CDR3: CASSQVRGNTGELFF; DNA: TGCGCCAGCAGCCAAGTCCGAGGAAACACCGGGGAGCTGTTTTTT; D: -; J: TRBJ2-2; size: -; V: TRBV4-1
CDR3: CASSEGAGANVLTF; DNA: TGTGCCAGTAGCGAGGGGGCTGGGGCCAACGTCCTGACTTTC; D: -; J: TRBJ2-6; size: -; V: TRBV19
CDR3: CAISESRGDSSPLHF; DNA: TGTGCCATCAGTGAGTCGCGGGGAGATAGTTCACCCCTCCACTTT; D: -; J: TRBJ1-6; size: -; V: TRBV10-3
CDR3: CASRGLRDEKLFF; DNA: TGTGCCTCACGGGGACTAAGGGATGAAAAACTGTTTTTT; D: -; J: TRBJ1-4; size: -; V: TRBV10-3
CDR3: CASSFSGPQPQHF; DNA: TGTGCCAGCAGTTTCTCAGGGCCTCAGCCCCAGCATTTT; D: -; J: TRBJ1-5; size: -; V: TRBV28
CDR3: CASGQGVGNTIYF; DNA: TGTGCCAGCGGACAGGGGGTTGGAAACACCATATATTTT; D: TRBD1; J: TRBJ1-3; size: once; V: TRBV6-1
CDR3: CASSPRTGLGTEAFF; DNA: TGTGCCAGCAGCCCGCGGACAGGGCTGGGCACTGAAGCTTTCTTT; D: TRBD1; J: TRBJ1-1; size: -; V: TRBV11-3
CDR3: CASSARGQGFEYF; DNA: TGTGCCAGTAGTGCCAGGGGACAGGGATTCGAGTATTTT; D: TRBD1; J: TRBJ2-3; size: few; V: TRBV19
CDR3: CASSLVGQVYGYTF; DNA: TGCGCCAGCAGCTTGGTGGGGCAGGTCTATGGCTACACCTTC; D: -; J: TRBJ1-2; size: -; V: TRBV5-1
CDR3: CASSLGQGLYYGYTF; DNA: TGTGCCAGCAGCTTAGGACAGGGCCTTTACTATGGCTACACCTTC; D: TRBD1; J: TRBJ1-2; size: -; V: TRBV5-1
CDR3: CAGSPGTPYNEQFF; DNA: TGTGCCGGATCCCCCGGGACACCTTACAATGAGCAGTTCTTC; D: -; J: TRBJ2-1; size: -; V: TRBV6-1
CDR3: CASSRDRYSYEQYF; DNA: TGTGCCAGTAGCCGAGACAGGTACTCCTACGAGCAGTACTTC; D: -; J: TRBJ2-7; size: -; V: TRBV19
CDR3: CASSVDSMGQGYTEAFF; DNA: TGTGCCAGCAGCGTAGATTCGATGGGACAGGGCTACACTGAAGCTTTCTTT; D: TRBD1; J: TRBJ1-1; size: -; V: TRBV9
CDR3: CASSFTGTGLQETQYF; DNA: TGTGCCAGCAGTTTTACGGGGACAGGGCTTCAAGAGACCCAGTACTTC; D: TRBD1; J: TRBJ2-5; size: -; V: TRBV28
CDR3: CASSLAPSSYNEQFF; DNA: TGCGCCAGCAGCTTGGCCCCGAGCTCCTACAATGAGCAGTTCTTC; D: -; J: TRBJ2-1; size: -; V: TRBV5-1
CDR3: CASSELIPIGGGYTF; DNA: TGCGCCAGCAGTGAACTAATCCCAATCGGCGGGGGCTACACCTTC; D: -; J: TRBJ1-2; size: -; V: TRBV10-2
CDR3: CASGGLAGEVGTQYF; DNA: TGCGCCAGCGGCGGACTAGCGGGAGAGGTCGGGACCCAGTACTTC; D: TRBD2; J: TRBJ2-5; size: -; V: TRBV10-2
CDR3: CASSLTSPGQGRNTIYF; DNA: TGTGCCAGCAGTCTTACTAGTCCGGGACAGGGGCGGAACACCATATATTTT; D: TRBD1; J: TRBJ1-3; size: -; V: TRBV28
CDR3: CASSGWTPSSPFLNEQFF; DNA: TGTGCCAGCAGCGGCTGGACTCCCTCTTCCCCGTTTTTAAATGAGCAGTTCTTC; D: -; J: TRBJ2-1; size: -; V: TRBV14
CDR3: CASSLGQGAYNEQFF; DNA: TGTGCCAGCAGCTTAGGACAGGGGGCTTACAATGAGCAGTTCTTC; D: TRBD1; J: TRBJ2-1; size: few; V: TRBV5-6
CDR3: CASSPTSRLFYEQYF; DNA: TGTGCCAGCAGTCCCACTAGCCGATTATTCTACGAGCAGTACTTC; D: -; J: TRBJ2-7; size: -; V: TRBV2
CDR3: CASRRGLAPYNEQFF; DNA: TGTGCCAGCAGGAGGGGACTAGCGCCGTACAATGAGCAGTTCTTC; D: TRBD2; J: TRBJ2-1; size: once; V: TRBV9
CDR3: CASRYQGGSNQPQHF; DNA: TGTGCCAGCAGGTATCAGGGTGGAAGCAATCAGCCCCAGCATTTT; D: -; J: TRBJ1-5; size: few; V: TRBV6-1